The rows below give T cell receptor beta chains drawn from one sample of a study of Siglec-9 on CD8 T cells in melanoma. The table came from immunoSEQ multiplex PCR; TCRdb's copy has only in-frame clones and leaves some out. The table records around 39,000 clones, roughly 84% of them present only once. The material sequenced was Siglec-9- CD8+ T cells sorted from blood. These receptors all stem from a human donor in good health. The CDR3 runs from the conserved cysteine through the conserved F or W. The D gene is left open where the match is weak. Size tells how often a clone was seen (once, few, many) or the class of an expanded clone, and some rows leave it out.

TRBV7-9	TRBJ2-7	-	-	TGTGCCAGCAGCTTGAGTTACGAGCAGTACTTC	CASSLSYEQYF
TRBV6-1	TRBJ2-1	-	TRBD2	TGTGCCAGCAGTGTCTCTAGCGGGAGGTACAATGAGCAGTTCTTC	CASSVSSGRYNEQFF
TRBV9	TRBJ2-7	-	-	TGTGCCAGCAGCCCCCCTGGGGGGGCTTACGAGCAGTACTTC	CASSPPGGAYEQYF
TRBV11-3	TRBJ2-1	-	TRBD1	TGTGCCAGCAGCCAAAACAGGGGACAACACAATGAGCAGTTCTTC	CASSQNRGQHNEQFF
TRBV27	TRBJ2-7	-	TRBD1	TGTGCCAGCAGTACCGGGACAGTTTACGAGCAGTACTTC	CASSTGTVYEQYF
TRBV9	TRBJ1-2	-	-	TGTGCCAGCAGCGTGGGGGGAAGGGGAGGATATGGCTACACCTTC	CASSVGGRGGYGYTF
TRBV4-1	TRBJ2-7	-	TRBD1	TGCGCCAGCAGCCAAGGGGAGACAGGGGGCTACGAGCAGTACTTC	CASSQGETGGYEQYF
TRBV2	TRBJ2-2	-	-	TGTGCCAGCAAACCTGACAGCCGAGCGGACACCGGGGAGCTGTTTTTT	CASKPDSRADTGELFF
TRBV4-1	TRBJ2-1	-	-	TGCGCCAGCAGCCGCCAAAAAGGGCAAGTCTCCAATGAGCAGTTCTTC	CASSRQKGQVSNEQFF
TRBV6-5	TRBJ2-2	-	-	TGTGCCAGCAGCTCAGGGGCCGGGGAGCTGTTTTTT	CASSSGAGELFF
TRBV27	TRBJ2-1	-	-	TGTGCCAGCAGTTTCAGGTTTGGGCATGAGCAGTTCTTC	CASSFRFGHEQFF
TRBV13	TRBJ1-2	-	TRBD1	TGTGCCAGCAGCCCCCGGACAGGCAGGGGCTACACCTTC	CASSPRTGRGYTF
TRBV19	TRBJ1-5	-	-	TGTGCCAGTAGTATACGGGAGGGCAATCAGCCCCAGCATTTT	CASSIREGNQPQHF
TRBV19	TRBJ2-2	-	-	TGTGCCAGTAGGGGCAGAGGGTCCGGGGAGCTGTTTTTT	CASRGRGSGELFF
TRBV30	TRBJ2-1	once	-	TGTGCCTGGAGTGTGGGTCACTACAATGAGCAGTTCTTC	CAWSVGHYNEQFF
TRBV6-6	TRBJ1-2	-	-	TGTGCCAGCAGTTTACCCCTAGACGGTAACTATGGCTACACCTTC	CASSLPLDGNYGYTF
TRBV30	TRBJ1-1	-	TRBD1	TGTGCCTGGGACAGGGTAGGGAACACTGAAGCTTTCTTT	CAWDRVGNTEAFF
TRBV5-1	TRBJ2-1	-	TRBD2	TGCGCCAGCAGCTTCGGGGCGGGAGCCGGCAATGAGCAGTTCTTC	CASSFGAGAGNEQFF
TRBV6-4	TRBJ2-2	-	-	TGTGCCAGCAGTGAGCGGGACACCGGGGAGCTGTTTTTT	CASSERDTGELFF
TRBV7-2	TRBJ1-1	-	-	TGTGCCAGCAGCCCCTGGGGCCAGGGTGAAGCTTTCTTT	CASSPWGQGEAFF
TRBV7-9	TRBJ2-3	-	-	TGTGCCAGCAGCTCACTGGGTCGGGCTGGTACGCAGTATTTT	CASSSLGRAGTQYF
TRBV27	TRBJ1-5	few	-	TGTGCCAGTTCCTACGGGGTCAATCAGCCCCAGCATTTT	CASSYGVNQPQHF
TRBV7-2	TRBJ1-1	few	-	TGTGCCAGCAGCTTCGGGACGGATGAAGCTTTCTTT	CASSFGTDEAFF
TRBV4-1	TRBJ1-1	few	-	TGCGCCAGCAGCCAAGATCAGTTCCAGGTGAACACTGAAGCTTTCTTT	CASSQDQFQVNTEAFF
TRBV7-9	TRBJ2-7	-	TRBD1	TGTGCCAGCAGCTCCCCGGGACAGTACTACGAGCAGTACTTC	CASSSPGQYYEQYF
TRBV6-4	TRBJ2-7	-	-	TGTGCCAGCAGTGAGGACAGATACTCCTACGAGCAGTACTTC	CASSEDRYSYEQYF
TRBV6-1	TRBJ1-4	-	-	TGTGCCAGCAGTGAAGCGGAGGGGGATGAAAAACTGTTTTTT	CASSEAEGDEKLFF
TRBV30	TRBJ2-5	few	TRBD2	TGTGCCGGGACGGGGGTTCGGGGAGGGGAAGAGACCCAGTACTTC	CAGTGVRGGEETQYF
TRBV7-9	TRBJ2-2	few	-	TGTGCCAGCAGCCCCCCCCACGGGGAGCTGTTTTTT	CASSPPHGELFF
TRBV25-1	TRBJ1-5	-	-	TGTGCCAGCAGTGAGGCCTTGGGGCCCCAGCATTTT	CASSEALGPQHF
TRBV7-2	TRBJ2-7	-	TRBD2	TGTGCCAGCAGCTACGGACTAGCGAGCTACGAGCAGTACTTC	CASSYGLASYEQYF
TRBV19	TRBJ1-6	few	TRBD1	TGTGCCAGTAGTATCGGGACAGGGTTTAATTCACCCCTCCACTTT	CASSIGTGFNSPLHF
TRBV5-5	TRBJ2-7	-	-	TGTGCCAGCAGCCCCCCAGGAACTACCTCCTACGAGCAGTACTTC	CASSPPGTTSYEQYF
TRBV27	TRBJ2-1	-	-	TGTGCCAGCAGTTTATGGGACTCAAGCGGTAATGAGCAGTTCTTC	CASSLWDSSGNEQFF
TRBV30	TRBJ2-2	-	-	TGTGCCTGGAATCCTACAGGAGGCGGGGAGCTGTTTTTT	CAWNPTGGGELFF
TRBV6-1	TRBJ2-7	-	-	TGTGCCAGCAGTGACCAATTTTGGGTCGAGCAGTACTTC	CASSDQFWVEQYF
TRBV19	TRBJ1-1	-	TRBD1	TGTGCCAGTAGTATGATGACAGGGGTGAACACTGAAGCTTTCTTT	CASSMMTGVNTEAFF
TRBV7-9	TRBJ1-3	-	-	TGTGCCAGCAGCACCCCGACAGCGATCTCTGGAAACACCATATATTTT	CASSTPTAISGNTIYF
TRBV19	TRBJ1-3	once	-	TGTGCCAGTAGTCCCTGGGATGGAAACACCATATATTTT	CASSPWDGNTIYF
TRBV2	TRBJ2-7	few	-	TGTGCCAGCAACCGGAGGTACGAGCAGTACTTC	CASNRRYEQYF
TRBV2	TRBJ1-6	-	-	TGTGCCAGCAGTGATGGGTTCTTGGGTAATTCACCCCTCCACTTT	CASSDGFLGNSPLHF
TRBV7-3	TRBJ2-2	once	TRBD2	TGTGCCAGCAGCTGGACTAGCCCCGGGGAGCTGTTTTTT	CASSWTSPGELFF